This TCR beta chain originates from a study of cytomegalovirus exposure and HLA in healthy donors. Study at large: Early release data held 75 million to 90 million unique TCRs from HLA-typed donors. General observations from the study: Cytomegalovirus-associated status was assigned to some 160 TCR beta chains. The Asian-associated ancestry cluster reportedly had fewer N-insertions than the roughly 670-donor mean in a later analysis. Upon later analysis, TCR association rates were observed to vary by HLA locus, being highest for DRB1 and lowest for HLA-C.

As for this clone: Its antigen is not identified.

The CDR3 spans 15 residues. The ends were cut back, 5 bases at V and 5 bases at J, with 19 bases in the middle. CDR1 and CDR2 from the germline V gene are SEHNR and FQNEAQ (reference sequence). This PCR relied on a set of 60 Vbeta primers and 13 Jbeta primers. Method: immunoSEQ multiplex PCR; TCRdb's copy keeps in-frame clones and lacks some. The sample lists 200,000 to 250,000 clones, roughly 80% occurring once. The gene calls are TRBV7-9 and TRBJ2-7, with D possibly TRBD1 on 5 matching bases. The TCR comes from a man aged 25-45 years in good health and CMV-seronegative. The sequenced sample was PBMCs. The chain's CDR3 is CASSATWSGRHEQYF. The DNA of the CDR3 is TGTGCCAGCAGCGCCACGTGGTCAGGGCGGCACGAGCAGTACTTC.